This T cell receptor (beta chain) came from a study of T cells in localized non-small cell lung cancer (TCRdb year 2020). Turning to the overall study: T cell repertoires of approximately 250 early-stage NSCLC patients were analyzed, with tumors being compared against uninvolved tumor-adjacent lungs. The cohort was made up of roughly 250 treatment-naive NSCLC patients whose localized lung tumors had been resected. Of the NSCLC patients, fewer than 150 were male and 107 were female, and the mean age was about 69 years. Points the paper makes about the study in general: The highest T cell clonality was observed in uninvolved tumor-adjacent lung, where clonality exceeded that of tumor, suggesting that antigenic responses were more focused in uninvolved tumor-adjacent lung. Because multi-region tumor sequencing was not performed, intratumor heterogeneity could not be ruled out. Since the design was exploratory, TCR variables were selected using unadjusted p-values with no false-discovery rate correction. Of the top 100 tumor clones, a median of around 57 were detected in paired uninvolved adjacent lung; under 30 were also among that lung's top 100. Higher blood T cell density associated with longer overall survival, while higher adjacent-lung clonality associated with shorter survival.

CDR1 and CDR2, per the germline V gene, are SGHRS and YFSETQ. The CDR3 measures 15 amino acids from cysteine to phenylalanine. Of all the DNA, just the CDR3 is kept, 45 bases in frame from base 1. Here V drops 3 bases and J drops 5 bases, and the junction holds 9 bases not matched to any gene. At diagnosis, peripheral blood, uninvolved tumor-adjacent lung and tumor were collected and were preserved as a mix of fresh-frozen and FFPE material. For TCR repertoire profiling, the blood samples were analyzed as peripheral blood mononuclear cells. The immunoSEQ Assay was used to sequence TCR beta CDR3 regions from DNA. Per the authors' processing: To compute T cell density, TCR beta template counts were normalized to usable DNA, which was estimated by amplifying housekeeping genes. Richness was estimated using the preseqR package, with extrapolation to 400,000 templates for PBMC samples and to 120,000 templates for tissue samples. Clonality was defined by subtracting Pielou's evenness from one. Differential abundance testing on productive amino-acid clonotypes, with a minimum total count of 5 and an alpha of 0.1, was used to identify tissue-enriched TCRs. The Jaccard Index and the Morisita Overlap Index were used to measure repertoire overlap between compartments. GLIPH grouped TCR beta CDR3s together with public tetramer-defined viral CDR3s, and a viral motif had to include at least three viral sequences and show V-gene enrichment. The clones in this table, taken by TCRdb from immuneACCESS, are in-frame only. Not every clone is retained; where verified, under half of the shortfall comes from an unresolved V gene, and the cause of the rest is unknown. The DNA gave D and trimming, while V, J and clone size come from that table. A total of roughly 16,000 clones appear in this sample, around nine tenths of them only once. The ten largest make up under 4.5% of the sample.

Concerning this clone: Its specific antigen is unknown. Per-base qualities were not stored, and no clone one base away is much larger.

The sequence joins TRBV5-1 to TRBJ2-7, and 9 bases in between align with TRBD2. The receptor was derived from a male donor at least 60 years old with stage II squamous cell lung carcinoma. This specimen consisted of peripheral blood, obtained before any cancer treatment. In nucleotides, the sequence is TGCGCCAGCAGCTCTGGGGCGGGAGGGTCCCACGAGCAGTACTTC. Its amino acids are CASSSGAGGSHEQYF.